The rows below give T cell receptor beta chains drawn from one sample of a study of T cells in Graves' hyperthyroidism and ophthalmopathy. TCRdb passed the multiplex PCR reads through MiXCR, listing each CDR3 protein once. This table has about 600,000 distinct CDR3 sequences, around 15% appearing once. The sequenced material came from blood. The receptor set was obtained from a woman between 45 and 60 years old with Graves' ophthalmopathy. Each CDR3 is given with its conserved first and last residue. The D gene is left open where the match is weak. Clone size appears in some rows only: once, few, many, or a class for an expanded clone.

v_call,cdr3_length,j_call,d_call,clone_size,cdr3_nt,cdr3_aa
TRBV2,11,TRBJ1-1,NA,many,TGTGCCAGCAGTGCAGTGCCTGAAGCTTTCTTT,CASSAVPEAFF
TRBV18,14,TRBJ2-2,TRBD1,NA,TGTGCCAGCTGGACAGGGGCGAACACCGGGGAGCTGTTATTT,CASWTGANTGELLF
TRBV7-6,17,TRBJ2-1,TRBD2,NA,TGTGCCAGCAGCTTAGTTACAGCGGGAGGTTTGTACAATGAGCAGTTCTTC,CASSLVTAGGLYNEQFF
TRBV7-8,14,TRBJ2-7,NA,many,TGTGCCAGCAGCTTAGAAGCAATACCCTACGAGCAGTACTTC,CASSLEAIPYEQYF
TRBV12-3/TRBV12-4,17,TRBJ2-7,TRBD2,many,TGTGCCAGCAGTTTTTGGCCCGGGACTAGCGGGATAGATGAGCAGTACTTC,CASSFWPGTSGIDEQYF
TRBV29-1,13,TRBJ2-3,TRBD2,NA,TGCAGCGTTGATAACACTAGCGGGGGGACGCAGTATTTT,CSVDNTSGGTQYF
TRBV7-2,13,TRBJ2-2,TRBD2,many,TGTGCCAGCAGACCGGGGGGCACCGGGGAGCTGTTTTTT,CASRPGGTGELFF
TRBV9,16,TRBJ2-1,NA,many,TGTGCCAGCAGCGTAACCGGGGTTAGCTCCTACAATGAGCAGTTCTTC,CASSVTGVSSYNEQFF
TRBV7-9,13,TRBJ1-5,NA,NA,TGTGCCAGCAGCTTAGCGACAGATCAGCCCCAGCATTTT,CASSLATDQPQHF
TRBV2,13,TRBJ1-4,NA,many,TGTGCCATCCTCGGGACCTTGGGTGAAAAACTGTTTTTT,CAILGTLGEKLFF
TRBV5-1,14,TRBJ2-5,NA,many,TGCGCCAGCAGTGAAGGTGGATTTCAAGAGACCCAGTACTTC,CASSEGGFQETQYF
TRBV7-8,16,TRBJ2-7,TRBD1,NA,TGTGCCAGCAGCTTATCTGGACAGGGGAGGGCCTACGAGCAGTACTTC,CASSLSGQGRAYEQYF
TRBV12-3/TRBV12-4,17,TRBJ1-2,TRBD1,NA,TGTGCCAGCAGCCATACTTTAAGGACAGGGGGCGTCTATGGCTACACCTTC,CASSHTLRTGGVYGYTF
TRBV27,12,TRBJ1-2,NA,many,TGTGCCAGCAGTCCACTAGGCTATGGCTACACCTTC,CASSPLGYGYTF
TRBV6-2/TRBV6-3,16,TRBJ1-5,NA,many,TGTGCCAGCACTGCTCCGGGTGGGGGAGGCAATCAGCCCCAGCATTTT,CASTAPGGGGNQPQHF
TRBV20-1,15,TRBJ1-2,NA,many,TGCAGTGCTAGAGATCTATGGAGCCCGAACTATGGCTACACCTTC,CSARDLWSPNYGYTF
TRBV12-3/TRBV12-4,16,TRBJ2-3,TRBD2,many,TGTGCCAGCACCCAAAGACTAGCGGGTGTTTCAGATACGCAGTATTTT,CASTQRLAGVSDTQYF
TRBV6-2/TRBV6-3,14,TRBJ2-7,NA,NA,TGTGCCAGCAGTTACTCGGACCGCTCCTACGAGCAGTACTTC,CASSYSDRSYEQYF
TRBV7-9,11,TRBJ2-5,NA,many,TGTGCCAGCACCTCCCCTGAGACCCAGTACTTC,CASTSPETQYF
TRBV4-1,18,TRBJ1-6,NA,few,TGCGCCAGCAGCCAAGAACCGATTGGGTCGGGGTACGCTTCACCCCTCCACTTT,CASSQEPIGSGYASPLHF
TRBV30,18,TRBJ2-1,NA,NA,TGTGCCTGGAGTCTAACCCGACGGACCGCTAAAATCAACAATGAGCAGTTCTTC,CAWSLTRRTAKINNEQFF
TRBV3-1,15,TRBJ2-3,NA,many,TGTGCCAGCAGCCAAGTGGCCGGGAACACAGATACGCAGTATTTT,CASSQVAGNTDTQYF
TRBV30,14,TRBJ1-1,NA,many,TGTGCCTGGAGTGTACCTACGTGGTCCCCTGAAGCTTTCTTT,CAWSVPTWSPEAFF
TRBV7-3,15,TRBJ1-2,TRBD1,NA,TGTGCCAGCAGCCCCCGCCCGGGACAGAAATATGGCTACACCTTC,CASSPRPGQKYGYTF
TRBV10-3,11,TRBJ2-3,NA,few,TGTGCCATCGGGGGAGGTAATACGCAGTATTTT,CAIGGGNTQYF
TRBV19,14,TRBJ1-1,NA,many,TGTGCCAGTAGTATTGAGGGACCGAACACTGAAGCTTTCTTT,CASSIEGPNTEAFF
TRBV5-1,14,TRBJ2-6,NA,many,TGCGCCAGCAGCTCCAGTCCTGGGGCCAACGTCCTGACTTTC,CASSSSPGANVLTF
TRBV6-2/TRBV6-3,15,TRBJ2-3,NA,few,TGTGCCAGCAGTTACTCGGGAGTCAAAGCAGATACGCAGTATTTT,CASSYSGVKADTQYF
TRBV27,13,TRBJ2-1,NA,once,TGTGCCAGCGGTTTACGTAGAGACAATGAGCAGTTCTTC,CASGLRRDNEQFF
TRBV19,15,TRBJ2-1,NA,many,TGTGCCAGTAGTATAATCAGGACAGCAGGGTATGAGCAGTTCTTC,CASSIIRTAGYEQFF
TRBV7-9,15,TRBJ1-1,TRBD1,many,TGTGCCAGCAGCACCAGACAGGGGCTTTCCACTGAAGCTTTCTTT,CASSTRQGLSTEAFF
TRBV27,14,TRBJ1-5,NA,few,TGTGCCAGCAGCTCCCGTGGGCCTCGGCAGCCCCAGCATTTT,CASSSRGPRQPQHF
TRBV2,13,TRBJ1-4,NA,many,TGTGCCAGCAGCTGGCAGGAAAATGAAAAACTGTTTTTT,CASSWQENEKLFF
TRBV7-6,17,TRBJ2-7,NA,NA,TGTGCCAGCAGCTTAGTCTCTGGGGCCGCTATCTCCTACAAGCAGTACTTC,CASSLVSGAAISYKQYF
TRBV6-1,15,TRBJ2-1,NA,many,TGTGCCAGCAGAAGCCGGCGCACCTTGTACAATGAGCAGTTCTTC,CASRSRRTLYNEQFF
TRBV28,15,TRBJ2-7,TRBD1,once,TGTGCCAGCAGGGGGGACAGGGGAACCTCCTACGAGCAGTACTTC,CASRGDRGTSYEQYF
TRBV5-4,12,TRBJ1-2,NA,few,TGTGCCAGCAGCGATACCGACCGTGGCTACACCTTC,CASSDTDRGYTF
TRBV28,13,TRBJ1-1,TRBD1,many,TGTGCCAGCAGCATACAGGGGAAGACTGAAGCTTTCTTT,CASSIQGKTEAFF
TRBV30,16,TRBJ2-2,TRBD1,many,TGTGCCTTGGGACGGGTACAGGGGCTGAACACCGGGGAGCTGTTTTTT,CALGRVQGLNTGELFF
TRBV28,15,TRBJ1-1,NA,many,TGTGCCAGCAGTTCCCGGGGACGGCTGAACACTGAAGCTTTCTTT,CASSSRGRLNTEAFF
TRBV7-9,15,TRBJ1-1,NA,NA,TGTGCCAGCAGCTTAACTGGACAGATGAACACTGAAGCTTTCTTT,CASSLTGQMNTEAFF
TRBV6-2/TRBV6-3,12,TRBJ2-5,NA,many,TGTGCCAGCAGTTACCGGCTGGAGACCCAGTACTTC,CASSYRLETQYF
TRBV7-2,16,TRBJ1-6,NA,NA,TGTGCCAGCAGCTTAATAGGACGCAGCCTTAATTCACCCCTCCACTTT,CASSLIGRSLNSPLHF
TRBV6-4,21,TRBJ1-5,NA,few,TGTGCCAGTCCTCCATCGACAGCCTTTGACGAGGGTAGCCCGCGTAATCAGCCCCAGCATTTT,CASPPSTAFDEGSPRNQPQHF
TRBV20-1,14,TRBJ2-1,NA,few,TGCAGTGCTAAGGAGGATCAGGTATGGAATGAGCAGTTCTTC,CSAKEDQVWNEQFF
TRBV9,16,TRBJ2-1,TRBD2,many,TGTGCCAGCAGCGTAGCTTCGGGGGGCTCCTACAATGAGCAGTTCTTC,CASSVASGGSYNEQFF
TRBV20-1,13,TRBJ2-3,NA,many,TGCAGTGCCACCCTGGGAAGCACAGATACGCAGTATTTT,CSATLGSTDTQYF
TRBV29-1,15,TRBJ1-1,TRBD1,NA,TGCAGCGTTGGGGTGACAGGGGGAAGGAGAACTGAAGCTTTCTTT,CSVGVTGGRRTEAFF